Many counts were recorded for the clone carrying this T cell receptor (beta chain). What it binds is unknown. This sample stems from a study of identical twins. Study-wide results and caveats: Part of the zero-insertion signal could reflect confounding by invariant MAIT and iNKT cells. Out-of-frame alpha sequences shared between twins exhibited an excess of low generation probability. With abundant cord blood beta clonotypes, insertions were fewer; memory repertoires showed no such pattern.

TCRdb called the 5' RACE reads again in MiXCR, with one record for every CDR3 protein. The data contain fewer than 900,000 distinct CDR3 sequences, less than 25% of them singletons. This same sample was also part of a study on T cells expressing NK-cell markers.

The sample consisted of PBMCs. This TCR came from a woman between 18 and 29 years old in good health.

The CDR3 loop reads CSAEGTNVDEQFF. The CDR3 DNA sequence: TGCAGTGCAGAGGGGACTAATGTTGATGAGCAGTTCTTC. The rearrangement links TRBV20-1 to TRBJ2-1, with 7 bases aligning to TRBD2. The CDR3 loop spans 13 amino acids. V was clipped by 6 bases and J by 8 bases; unmatched bases: 10. CDR1 and CDR2 (germline): DFQATT, SNEGSKA (reference sequence).